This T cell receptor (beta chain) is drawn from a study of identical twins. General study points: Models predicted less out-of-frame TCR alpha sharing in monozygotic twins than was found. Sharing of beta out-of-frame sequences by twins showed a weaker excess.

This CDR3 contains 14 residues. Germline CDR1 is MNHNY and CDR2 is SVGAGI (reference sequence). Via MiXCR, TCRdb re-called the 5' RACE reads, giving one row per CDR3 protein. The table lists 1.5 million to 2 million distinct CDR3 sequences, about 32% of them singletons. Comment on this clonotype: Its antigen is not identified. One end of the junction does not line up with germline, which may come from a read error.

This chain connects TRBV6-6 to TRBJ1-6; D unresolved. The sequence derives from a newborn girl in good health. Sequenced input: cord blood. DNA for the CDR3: TGTGCCAGCAGTTACTTGGCAAGTAATTCACCCCCCCACTTT. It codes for CASSYLASNSPPHF.